This record covers a single T cell receptor beta chain. No antigen is known for it. Germline V gene sequence: CDR1 SGHRS, CDR2 YFSETQ. The CDR3 totals 15 residues. Trimming shortened V by 0 bases and J by 4 bases, and 13 bases separated the two germline ends. This sample is part of a study of T-cell reconstitution after alpha-beta-depleted transplantation in children. Notes on the study in general: Reportedly, only several hundred clones from non-depleted graft cells drove alpha-beta T-cell counts at about two months.

Preparation of the TCRbeta library involved a method that used unique molecular identifiers. TCRdb used MiXCR to reprocess the PCR reads, holding one entry per CDR3 protein. The data show about 900,000 distinct CDR3 sequences, under 30% seen once. This TCR derives from a boy under three years old who had a stem cell transplant for SCID, so the T cells may come from the graft donor. The J gene is TRBJ1-1, the V gene TRBV5-1, with D tentatively TRBD1 (6 bases). The source was PBMCs, mostly from graft donor cells, collected 360 days after TCRalphabeta/CD19-depleted stem cell transplant. CDR3 in amino acids: CASSLVGGAGTEAFF. The CDR3 region has the DNA TGCGCCAGCAGCTTGGTCGGGGGCGCCGGCACTGAAGCTTTCTTT.